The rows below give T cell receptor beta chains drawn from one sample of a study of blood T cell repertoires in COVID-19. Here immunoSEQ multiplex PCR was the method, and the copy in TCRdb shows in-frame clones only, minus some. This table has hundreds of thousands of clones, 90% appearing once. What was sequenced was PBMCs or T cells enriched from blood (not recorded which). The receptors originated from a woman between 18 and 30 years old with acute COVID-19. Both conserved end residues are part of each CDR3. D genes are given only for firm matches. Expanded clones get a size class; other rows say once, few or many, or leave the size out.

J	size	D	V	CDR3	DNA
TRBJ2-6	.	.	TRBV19	CASSPGGSGANVLTF	TGTGCCAGTTCCCCAGGGGGGTCTGGGGCCAACGTCCTGACTTTC
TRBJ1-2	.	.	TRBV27	CASRDRVYGYTF	TGTGCCAGCAGGGACAGAGTTTATGGCTACACCTTC
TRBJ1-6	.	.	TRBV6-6	CASSTGQRDRSPLHF	TGTGCCAGCAGTACTGGACAGAGGGATCGGTCACCCCTCCACTTT
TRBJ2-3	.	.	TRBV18	CASSYPRGTDTQYF	TGTGCCAGCTCATACCCACGGGGCACAGATACGCAGTATTTT
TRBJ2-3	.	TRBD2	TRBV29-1	CSVEIGLAGVGTDTQYF	TGCAGCGTTGAGATAGGACTAGCGGGAGTCGGGACAGATACGCAGTATTTT
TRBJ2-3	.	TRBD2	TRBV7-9	CASSSLAGVADTQYF	TGTGCCAGCAGCTCGCTAGCGGGAGTTGCGGATACGCAGTATTTT
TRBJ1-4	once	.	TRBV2	CASSDRGHLVATNEKLFF	TGTGCCAGCAGTGATCGTGGACACTTAGTTGCAACTAATGAAAAACTGTTTTTT
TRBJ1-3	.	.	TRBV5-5	CASSLVAGEDTIYF	TGTGCCAGCAGCTTGGTGGCCGGGGAAGACACCATATATTTT
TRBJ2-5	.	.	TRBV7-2	CASSLAWGRGQETQYF	TGTGCCAGCAGCTTAGCGTGGGGAAGGGGCCAAGAGACCCAGTACTTC
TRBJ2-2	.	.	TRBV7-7	CASSLNTVSTGELFF	TGTGCTAGCAGCTTAAATACAGTATCTACCGGGGAGCTGTTTTTT
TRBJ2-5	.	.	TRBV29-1	CSARGIQETQYF	TGCAGCGCGAGGGGCATCCAAGAGACCCAGTACTTC
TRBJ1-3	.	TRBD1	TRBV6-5	CASRPNRGGGNTIYF	TGTGCCAGCAGGCCAAACAGGGGAGGCGGAAACACCATATATTTT
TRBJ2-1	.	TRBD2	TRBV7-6	CASSSRFSGRRYNEQFF	TGTGCCAGCAGCTCCCGTTTTAGCGGGAGGCGATACAATGAGCAGTTCTTC
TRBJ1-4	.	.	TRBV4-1	CASSRQPRGEKLFF	TGCGCCAGCAGCCGCCAACCGCGGGGTGAAAAACTGTTTTTT
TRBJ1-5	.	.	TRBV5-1	CASSRHPDISNQPQHF	TGCGCCAGCTCACGCCACCCCGACATTTCCAATCAGCCCCAGCATTTT
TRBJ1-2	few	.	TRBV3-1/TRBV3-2	CASSRQGARSGYTF	TGTGCCAGCAGCCGTCAAGGGGCGCGATCTGGCTACACCTTC
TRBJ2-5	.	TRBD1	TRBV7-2	CASSLGIQGGETQYF	TGTGCCAGCAGCTTGGGAATACAGGGGGGTGAGACCCAGTACTTC
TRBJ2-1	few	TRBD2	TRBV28	CASSFSLAGGYNEQFF	TGTGCCAGCAGTTTCTCACTAGCGGGAGGGTACAATGAGCAGTTCTTC
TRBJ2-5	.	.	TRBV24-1	CATSDTGKETQYF	TGTGCCACCAGTGACACAGGCAAAGAGACCCAGTACTTC
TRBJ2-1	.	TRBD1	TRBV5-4	CASSQTGGPSYNEQFF	TGTGCCAGCAGCCAAACAGGGGGTCCCTCCTACAATGAGCAGTTCTTC
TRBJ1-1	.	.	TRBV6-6	CASSYPIEGGTEAFF	TGTGCCAGCAGTTACCCGATCGAGGGTGGCACTGAAGCTTTCTTT
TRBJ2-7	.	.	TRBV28	CASSLGRGRSMGEQYF	TGTGCCAGCAGTTTAGGAAGGGGCAGGTCTATGGGGGAGCAGTACTTC
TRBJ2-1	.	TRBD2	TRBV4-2	CASSLNAAGEGNEQFF	TGTGCCAGCAGCCTGAACGCGGCGGGAGAAGGCAATGAGCAGTTCTTC